This is a list of T cell receptor beta chains from one sample in a study of CD8+CD57+ T cells in acquired aplastic anemia. TCRdb re-analysed the reads in MiXCR, keeping a single row per CDR3 protein. The repertoire holds around 150,000 distinct CDR3 sequences, roughly 48% seen once, with 1.1% in the top ten. The sample taken for sequencing was sorted CD4+, CD8+, or CD8+CD57+ T cells (not recorded which) from PBMCs. Receptors were obtained from a human donor in good health. CDR3s include the opening cysteine and the closing phenylalanine or tryptophan. Each record gives: clone size, J gene, D gene, CDR3 length, V gene, CDR3 protein, CDR3 DNA. The D gene is left open where the match is weak. Clone size is stated in some rows and not others, as once, few, many or a class when expanded.

once | TRBJ2-7 | TRBD1 | 13 | TRBV15 | CATRETGVYEQYF | TGTGCCACCAGGGAGACAGGGGTTTACGAGCAGTACTTC
few | TRBJ2-7 | NA | 13 | TRBV20-1 | CSARPVAGNEQYF | TGCAGTGCTAGGCCAGTAGCTGGGAACGAGCAGTACTTC
NA | TRBJ2-2 | TRBD2 | 18 | TRBV10-2 | CASLGGTSGTVITGELFF | TGCGCCAGCCTAGGCGGGACTAGCGGGACGGTCATAACCGGGGAGCTGTTTTTT
once | TRBJ2-1 | TRBD2 | 16 | TRBV19 | CASSIVQRGLLPEQFF | TGTGCCAGTAGTATCGTACAGCGGGGGCTACTACCTGAGCAGTTCTTC
many | TRBJ1-1 | NA | 16 | TRBV7-2 | CASSPETRSLNTEAFF | TGTGCCAGCAGCCCAGAGACACGAAGTCTGAACACTGAAGCTTTCTTT
NA | TRBJ2-7 | TRBD1 | 12 | TRBV20-1 | CSAPGQVAEQYF | TGCAGTGCTCCGGGACAGGTTGCCGAGCAGTACTTC
many | TRBJ2-1 | NA | 14 | TRBV7-6 | CASSLSRDFNEQFF | TGTGCCAGCAGCTTAAGTAGGGACTTCAATGAGCAGTTCTTC
NA | TRBJ2-7 | NA | 14 | TRBV5-1 | CASSQNQGTYEQYF | TGCGCCAGCAGCCAAAATCAGGGAACCTACGAGCAGTACTTC
many | TRBJ2-7 | NA | 15 | TRBV7-6 | CASRYAQDGTYEQYF | TGTGCCAGCAGGTACGCGCAGGACGGGACCTACGAGCAGTACTTC
NA | TRBJ2-7 | NA | 13 | TRBV19 | CASSILGVGEQYF | TGTGCCAGTAGTATCTTGGGGGTAGGCGAGCAGTACTTC
NA | TRBJ2-1 | TRBD2 | 15 | TRBV20-1 | CSAYLAGTLYNEQFF | TGCAGTGCATATCTAGCGGGGACACTATACAATGAGCAGTTCTTC
NA | TRBJ1-3 | NA | 17 | TRBV10-3 | CASSHPEVPGSSDTIYF | TGTGCCAGCAGCCATCCGGAGGTTCCCGGGAGTTCGGACACCATATATTTT
NA | TRBJ2-4 | NA | 15 | TRBV19 | CASSTAGSGTNIQYF | TGTGCCAGTAGTACAGCCGGTTCCGGGACCAACATTCAGTACTTC
NA | TRBJ1-2 | NA | 13 | TRBV25-1 | CASSVGSSYGYTF | TGTGCCAGCAGTGTCGGCAGTAGCTATGGCTACACCTTC
many | TRBJ2-1 | NA | 13 | TRBV7-8 | CASRDLGLDEQFF | TGTGCCAGCCGGGACCTCGGGTTGGATGAGCAGTTCTTC